These 24 T cell receptor beta chains share one sample of origin, sequenced in a study of T cell responses to AZD1222 COVID-19 vaccine. Clones were sequenced by immunoSEQ multiplex PCR, and TCRdb holds only the in-frame ones, with some missing. In the table there are more than 95,000 clones, around 94% of which are singletons. Sequencing was performed on peripheral blood, taken 28 days after the second AZD1222 dose. These TCRs come from an adult who received the AZD1222 COVID-19 vaccine.

The V call is TRBV6-5, the J call TRBJ1-2, with 8 bases aligning to TRBD1. Germline values: CDR1 MNHEY, CDR2 SVGAGI. The J segment lost 7 bases and the V segment lost 0 bases, leaving 4 bases of the junction unmatched. The CDR3 runs to 14 residues. DNA of the CDR3: TGTGCCAGCAGTTACTCGGACAGGGCCTTTGGCTACACCTTC. Its translation: CASSYSDRAFGYTF.

The chain combines TRBV27 with TRBJ1-6; perhaps TRBD1 as D (6 bases). This CDR3 is built from 15 residues. CDR1 and CDR2 (germline): MNHEY, SMNVEV (reference sequence). V was cut by 9 bases and J by 2 bases, with 14 bases left in between. The CDR3 sequence is CASQQGRPYNSPLHF. In nucleotides, the CDR3 is TGTGCCAGTCAACAGGGTCGGCCCTATAATTCACCCCTCCACTTT.

The gene calls are TRBV21-1 and TRBJ2-2; the DNA was not used to check the table's D call, TRBD2. TRBV21-1 is described as a pseudogene. The CDR3 is 16 residues long. CDR3 in amino acids: CASSKESEGSTGELFF. The CDR3, as DNA: TGTGCCAGCAGCAAAGAGTCGGAGGGCAGCACCGGGGAGCTGTTTTTT.

The chain combines TRBV4-1 with TRBJ2-1; D call uncertain. Germline V gene sequence: CDR1 MGHRA, CDR2 YSYEKL. V was cut by 0 bases and J by 1 base, with 10 bases left in between. CDR3 length equals 16 residues. CDR3 loop: CASSQDPYQSYNEQFF. CDR3 in DNA: TGCGCCAGCAGCCAAGATCCATACCAGTCCTACAATGAGCAGTTCTTC.

This sequence joins TRBV5-4 and TRBJ1-2; D is unclear. Germline assignment: CDR1 SGHNT and CDR2 YYREEE (reference sequence). The CDR3 is 15 amino acids. V was pared by 1 base and J by 0 bases, with 10 bases between. The CDR3 sequence: CASSLKGITNYGYTF. The DNA of the CDR3 is TGTGCCAGCAGCTTGAAGGGTATCACTAACTATGGCTACACCTTC.

The V and J genes are TRBV3-1 (or the pseudogene TRBV3-2) and TRBJ2-5; D not resolved. In germline, CDR1 is LGHDT, CDR2 YNNKEL (reference sequence). V lost 7 bases and J 4 bases, leaving 13 bases between the germline ends. The CDR3 spans 13 residues. CDR3 sequence: CASTRFGSETQYF. The DNA for the CDR3 is TGTGCCAGCACACGGTTCGGCTCAGAGACCCAGTACTTC.

The CDR3 nucleotides are TGTGCCAGCAGTGTGACAGAGAAGGTCTACGAGCAGTACTTC. Its translation is CASSVTEKVYEQYF. The chain joins TRBV2 to TRBJ2-7; possibly TRBD1 for D (5 bases). Germline CDR1 SNHLY, CDR2 FYNNEI. V shed 4 bases and J shed 3 bases, with 13 bases lying between them. The CDR3 spans 14 residues.

The J gene is TRBJ1-3, the V gene TRBV9; D is perhaps TRBD1 (5 bases). Between the trimmed V and J ends, which lost 6 bases and 0 bases, there was a span of 10 bases. From germline, CDR1 is SGDLS and CDR2 YYNGEE. This CDR3 has 14 amino acids. The CDR3 loop is CASTKTVSGNTIYF. The CDR3 nucleotides read TGTGCCAGCACAAAGACAGTCTCTGGAAACACCATATATTTT.

The chain couples TRBV7-9 to TRBJ2-5; the D gene is possibly TRBD1 (5 bases). The CDR3 consists of 14 residues. Germline V gene data show CDR1 as SEHNR and CDR2 as FQNEAQ (reference sequence). Trimming took 5 bases from V and 5 from J, leaving 15 bases between them. This chain's CDR3 is CASSNQGNLETQYF. The CDR3 region has the DNA TGTGCCAGCAGCAACCAGGGAAATCTGGAGACCCAGTACTTC.

The chain has TRBV7-3 and TRBJ2-1; D is perhaps TRBD1 or TRBD2 (5 bases each). Trimming took 6 bases from V and 15 from J, leaving 21 bases between them. Germline assignment: CDR1 SGHTA and CDR2 FQGTGA. The CDR3 extends over 13 amino acids. CDR3 sequence (DNA): TGTGCCAGCAGTTTGACGGGGACCTCCCGTTGGTTCTTC. It codes for CASSLTGTSRWFF.

The gene calls are TRBV6-5 and TRBJ2-7; D unclear. Between the trimmed V and J ends, which lost 2 bases and 0 bases, there was a span of 2 bases. CDR1 is MNHEY, CDR2 SVGAGI, per germline. The CDR3 is 12 amino acids. The CDR3 coding sequence is TGTGCCAGCAGTTACAACTCCTACGAGCAGTACTTC. Protein sequence: CASSYNSYEQYF.

The chain has TRBV30 and TRBJ2-1; D gene ambiguous. The CDR3 length is 13 residues. V was shortened by 7 bases and J by 0 bases, with 10 bases between the two germline ends. Per the germline V gene, CDR1 is GTSNPN and CDR2 is SVGIG (reference sequence). As DNA, the CDR3 is TGTGCCTACAGACCCCGCTCCTACAATGAGCAGTTCTTC. It translates to CAYRPRSYNEQFF.

The rearrangement links TRBV6-4 to TRBJ1-1; 7 nucleotides match TRBD1. V shed 9 bases and J 4 bases; nucleotides not matched to a gene: 2. The CDR3 contains 11 residues. The germline V gene encodes CDR1 MRHNA and CDR2 SNTAGT. The CDR3 DNA sequence: TGTGCCAGAGACAGGGCCACTGAAGCTTTCTTT. Protein: CARDRATEAFF.

This chain uses TRBV28 with TRBJ1-5; weak D call: TRBD1 (6 bases). Germline V gives CDR1 MDHEN, CDR2 SYDVKM. The CDR3 is 15 amino acids. Between the trimmed V and J ends, which lost 5 bases and 4 bases, there was a span of 15 bases. CDR3 nucleotides: TGTGCCAGCAGTCTACACGACAGGTTAAATCAGCCCCAGCATTTT. Its protein product is CASSLHDRLNQPQHF.

The rearrangement links TRBV28 to TRBJ2-5, with D possibly matching TRBD1 (6 bases). V was cut by 2 bases and J by 4 bases, with 11 bases left in between. There are 14 residues in the CDR3. In germline, CDR1 is MDHEN, CDR2 SYDVKM. The CDR3 here is CASSLDRPPETQYF. The CDR3 coding sequence is TGTGCCAGCAGTTTAGACAGGCCCCCAGAGACCCAGTACTTC.

The V and J genes are TRBV11-3 and TRBJ1-6; TRBD1 aligns across 7 bases. Germline V gene data show CDR1 as SGHNT and CDR2 as YENEEA. The CDR3 length is 14 residues. V lost 5 bases, J lost 10 bases, and 8 bases stayed unmatched. The CDR3 spells CASSRGQPDSPLHF. CDR3 nucleotide sequence: TGTGCCAGCAGCCGGGGACAGCCTGACTCACCCCTCCACTTT.

This chain links TRBV10-3 with TRBJ1-6; D call uncertain. CDR1 and CDR2 (germline): ENHRY, SYGVKD. There are 13 residues in the CDR3. V was clipped by 4 bases and J by 8 bases, with 9 bases between them. The DNA for the CDR3 is TGTGCCATCAGTGGAAGTGGGGATTCACCCCTCCACTTT. It yields the protein CAISGSGDSPLHF.

This clone appeared once. The chain couples TRBV5-1 to TRBJ1-6, with D unclear. Germline-derived CDR1 and CDR2 are SGHRS and YFSETQ. V dropped 2 bases and J dropped 0 bases, with 6 bases sitting between them. This CDR3 has 15 residues. CDR3 amino acids: CASSLTGSYNSPLHF. In DNA, the CDR3 is TGCGCCAGCAGCTTAACGGGCTCCTATAATTCACCCCTCCACTTT. The variable domain in full, completed from reference TRBV5-1 and TRBJ1-6, reads KAGVTQTPRYLIKTRGQQVTLSCSPISGHRSVSWYQQTPGQGLQFLFEYFSETQRNKGNFPGRFSGRQFSNSRSEMNVSTLELGDSALYLCASSLTGSYNSPLHFGNGTRLTVT.

Only a few counts were recorded for this clone. The rearrangement uses TRBV7-9 and TRBJ2-1; 12 nucleotides line up with TRBD1. Germline V lookup: CDR1 SEHNR, CDR2 FQNEAQ (reference sequence). The CDR3 runs to 15 residues. Trimming cost V 5 bases and J 7 bases; bases outside gene matches: 6. This CDR3 is CASSPGTGGRNEQFF. In DNA form, the CDR3 reads TGTGCCAGCAGCCCTGGGACAGGGGGCAGAAATGAGCAGTTCTTC. Complete variable domain (other parts from reference TRBV7-9 and TRBJ2-1): DTGVSQNPRHKITKRGQNVTFRCDPISEHNRLYWYRQTLGQGPEFLTYFQNEAQLEKSRLLSDRFSAERPKGSFSTLEIQRTEQGDSAMYLCASSPGTGGRNEQFFGPGTRLTVL.

V and J are TRBV15 and TRBJ2-3; D assignment may be TRBD1 or TRBD2 (5 bases each). The CDR3 spans 13 residues. The germline V gene has CDR1 LNHNV and CDR2 YYDKDF (reference sequence). V dropped 5 bases and J dropped 5 bases, with 11 bases sitting between them. This chain's CDR3 is CATSSGGGDTQYF. The CDR3 DNA is TGTGCCACCAGCTCGGGTGGGGGAGATACGCAGTATTTT.

This chain connects TRBV28 to TRBJ1-3, with D possibly matching TRBD1 (5 bases). Germline CDR1 MDHEN, CDR2 SYDVKM. The ends were cut back, 8 bases at V and 7 bases at J, with 21 bases in the middle. The CDR3 contains 15 residues. CDR3 nucleotides: TGTGCCAGCTTTGAGGCAAGGGACGGGGGGAACACCATATATTTT. Its translation: CASFEARDGGNTIYF.

The DNA for the CDR3 is TGTGCCAGCAGCCGGAGGGGGGGCGAAGAGACCCAGTACTTC. Its translation is CASSRRGGEETQYF. The rearrangement links TRBV21-1 to TRBJ2-5; the D call in the table, TRBD2, was not verified against the DNA. TRBV21-1 is recorded as a pseudogene. This CDR3 comprises 14 residues.

V and J are TRBV7-3 and TRBJ2-1; D unresolved. The CDR3 sequence is 16 residues long. Per germline, CDR1 SGHTA and CDR2 FQGTGA. V lost 0 bases to trimming and J lost 1 base, with 10 bases between them. The CDR3 DNA follows: TGTGCCAGCAGCTTAACCGCGACATTGTCCTACAATGAGCAGTTCTTC. Protein product: CASSLTATLSYNEQFF.

The genes are TRBV6-5 and TRBJ2-3; D might be TRBD1 or TRBD2, each matching 6 bases. The CDR3 is made up of 14 amino acids. Trimming took 7 bases from V and 0 from J, leaving 11 bases between them. CDR1 MNHEY and CDR2 SVGAGI come from the germline V gene. The CDR3 protein is CASMTGASTDTQYF. The CDR3 DNA reads TGTGCCAGCATGACGGGGGCTAGCACAGATACGCAGTATTTT.